A selection of T cell receptor beta chains follows, all from one sample in a study of blood T cell repertoires in COVID-19. Libraries were prepared by immunoSEQ multiplex PCR; TCRdb keeps only in-frame clonotypes and omits some of them. The repertoire holds 35,000 to 45,000 clones, with 70% to 90% as singletons. Input material: peripheral blood. These receptor sequences come from a woman aged 80 or over with acute or convalescent COVID-19. Both conserved end residues are part of each CDR3. D genes are given only for firm matches. Clone size, where shown, is once, few, many, or a class for clones that have expanded.

V: TRBV27
D: .
size: few
J: TRBJ1-1
CDR3: CASSPRGGGLEAFF
DNA: TGTGCCAGCAGTCCGCGGGGGGGCGGACTTGAAGCTTTCTTT

V: TRBV3-1/TRBV3-2
D: TRBD1
size: once
J: TRBJ2-5
CDR3: CASSHLQGAEGETQYF
DNA: TGTGCCAGCAGCCACCTACAGGGGGCTGAAGGAGAGACCCAGTACTTC

V: TRBV6-5
D: .
size: .
J: TRBJ2-3
CDR3: CASSPGRSSTDTQYF
DNA: TGTGCCAGCAGTCCAGGGAGGTCTAGCACAGATACGCAGTATTTT

V: TRBV12-3/TRBV12-4
D: .
size: .
J: TRBJ1-1
CDR3: CASSQTRNTEAFF
DNA: TGTGCCAGCAGTCAGACAAGGAACACTGAAGCTTTCTTT

V: TRBV5-1
D: .
size: .
J: TRBJ1-5
CDR3: CARSLGGELNQPQHF
DNA: TGCGCCCGCAGCTTGGGGGGGGAGTTAAATCAGCCCCAGCATTTT

V: TRBV12-5
D: TRBD2
size: .
J: TRBJ2-1
CDR3: CASGLAGGPGEQFF
DNA: TGTGCTAGTGGTTTGGCGGGAGGCCCTGGAGAGCAGTTCTTC

V: TRBV25-1
D: .
size: .
J: TRBJ1-5
CDR3: CASSAYGNQPQHF
DNA: TGTGCCAGCAGTGCGTATGGCAATCAGCCCCAGCATTTT

V: TRBV7-9
D: .
size: .
J: TRBJ2-2
CDR3: CASSLFANTGELFF
DNA: TGTGCCAGCAGCTTATTCGCGAACACCGGGGAGCTGTTTTTT

V: TRBV5-1
D: TRBD1
size: .
J: TRBJ1-2
CDR3: CASSLTGGNYGYTF
DNA: TGCGCCAGCAGCTTGACAGGGGGGAACTATGGCTACACCTTC

V: TRBV7-9
D: .
size: .
J: TRBJ2-3
CDR3: CASSQPSIVGDSTDTQYF
DNA: TGTGCCAGCAGCCAACCATCCATAGTGGGAGATAGCACAGATACGCAGTATTTT

V: TRBV18
D: .
size: .
J: TRBJ2-3
CDR3: CASSPLAGQSTDTQYF
DNA: TGTGCCAGCTCACCACTTGCGGGACAGAGCACAGATACGCAGTATTTT

V: TRBV21-1
D: .
size: few
J: TRBJ1-2
CDR3: CAVNGWDRRNFYGYTF
DNA: TGTGCCGTCAACGGGTGGGACAGACGAAACTTCTATGGCTACACCTTC

V: TRBV7-2
D: TRBD1
size: .
J: TRBJ2-7
CDR3: CASSLDRGDEQYF
DNA: TGTGCCAGCAGCTTAGACAGGGGGGACGAGCAGTACTTC

V: TRBV19
D: .
size: .
J: TRBJ1-5
CDR3: CASSITEDQPQHF
DNA: TGTGCCAGTAGTATCACCGAGGATCAGCCCCAGCATTTT

V: TRBV4-1
D: TRBD2
size: .
J: TRBJ2-1
CDR3: CASSQSGRDSYNEQFF
DNA: TGCGCCAGCAGCCAGAGCGGGAGAGACTCCTACAATGAGCAGTTCTTC

V: TRBV5-6
D: TRBD2
size: few
J: TRBJ2-1
CDR3: CASSQGLAGEVSYNEQFF
DNA: TGTGCCAGCAGCCAGGGACTAGCGGGAGAAGTCTCCTACAATGAGCAGTTCTTC

V: TRBV2
D: TRBD2
size: .
J: TRBJ2-5
CDR3: CASSNDLAGGGETQYF
DNA: TGTGCCAGCAGTAACGATCTAGCGGGAGGGGGGGAGACCCAGTACTTC

V: TRBV9
D: .
size: few
J: TRBJ1-2
CDR3: CASRSGQIYGYTF
DNA: TGTGCCAGCAGAAGTGGACAGATCTATGGCTACACCTTC

V: TRBV2
D: TRBD1
size: .
J: TRBJ1-1
CDR3: CASSLTGGNTEAFF
DNA: TGTGCCAGCAGTCTGACAGGGGGGAACACTGAAGCTTTCTTT

V: TRBV3-1/TRBV3-2
D: .
size: .
J: TRBJ2-2
CDR3: CASVGLSNTGELFF
DNA: TGTGCCAGCGTAGGACTATCGAACACCGGGGAGCTGTTTTTT

V: TRBV6-5
D: .
size: .
J: TRBJ2-3
CDR3: CASRTSGDTQYF
DNA: TGTGCCAGCAGGACTAGTGGCGATACGCAGTATTTT

V: TRBV28
D: .
size: .
J: TRBJ1-3
CDR3: CASSLRSRASGNTIYF
DNA: TGTGCCAGCAGTTTAAGGTCCAGGGCCTCTGGAAACACCATATATTTT

V: TRBV5-4
D: TRBD2
size: once
J: TRBJ2-1
CDR3: CASSLARASGNEQFF
DNA: TGTGCCAGCAGCTTGGCCCGGGCTAGCGGGAATGAGCAGTTCTTC

V: TRBV7-9
D: TRBD2
size: .
J: TRBJ2-7
CDR3: CASSSGLAGGRNEQYF
DNA: TGTGCCAGCAGTTCCGGACTAGCGGGAGGGAGGAACGAGCAGTACTTC

V: TRBV3-1/TRBV3-2
D: .
size: once
J: TRBJ2-1
CDR3: CASSQDRWNEQFF
DNA: TGTGCCAGCAGCCAAGATCGGTGGAATGAGCAGTTCTTC

V: TRBV7-2
D: .
size: .
J: TRBJ2-2
CDR3: CASSSKTGELFF
DNA: TGTGCCAGCAGCTCTAAGACCGGGGAGCTGTTTTTT

V: TRBV7-6
D: .
size: .
J: TRBJ2-7
CDR3: CASSLSGQGPYEQYF
DNA: TGTGCCAGCAGCTTATCGGGACAAGGCCCGTACGAGCAGTACTTC